What follows describes a single T cell receptor beta chain. Vbeta (60) and Jbeta (13) primers were used in the PCR. Clones were sequenced by immunoSEQ multiplex PCR, and TCRdb holds only the in-frame ones, with some missing. Of 75,000 to 90,000 clones detected, about 9.5% appear once; the ten largest clones hold roughly a quarter. The data originate from a study of cytomegalovirus exposure and HLA in healthy donors. Study-level information: Findings of an earlier analysis included 90 million to 120 million unique TCR beta sequences from roughly 200 million T cells.

The CDR3 covers 15 residues. From germline, CDR1 is SQVTM and CDR2 ANQGSEA. Deletions cut 6 bases from V and 6 bases from J, with 22 bases between. The J gene is TRBJ2-3, the V gene TRBV29-1, with D perhaps matching TRBD2 (6 bases). The sequence came from a man in his 60s in good health and CMV-seropositive. Sequencing input: PBMCs. The CDR3 loop is CSVGVGGTPGDTQYF. CDR3 nucleotide sequence: TGCAGCGTCGGGGTCGGGGGTACACCGGGGGATACGCAGTATTTT.